This T cell receptor (beta chain) was identified during a study of PD-L1 blockade in urothelial cancer. Study-wide context: Bladder-origin urothelial cancer in males described about 85% of the roughly 30 patients.

Here immunoSEQ multiplex PCR was the method, and the copy in TCRdb shows in-frame clones only, minus some. The repertoire has some 66,000 clones, about 90% of them found once; the top ten carry approximately 15%. Described time point: pretreatment peripheral blood. CDR1 is SGHVS and CDR2 is FNYEAQ in the germline V gene. This CDR3 contains 17 residues. V was clipped by 5 bases and J by 0 bases; unmatched bases: 9. The V gene is TRBV7-6, the J gene TRBJ2-1; 8 bases line up with TRBD2. Sequences were derived from PBMCs, sampled around atezolizumab (anti-PD-L1) treatment. The sequence was collected from a man aged 60 to 69 with urothelial cancer. CDR3 in DNA: TGTGCCAGCAGCCAAAGTGCGGGGGGATTCTCCTACAATGAGCAGTTCTTC. Translated: CASSQSAGGFSYNEQFF. Full variable domain (missing parts from reference TRBV7-6 and TRBJ2-1): GAGVSQSPRYKVTKRGQDVALRCDPISGHVSLYWYRQALGQGPEFLTYFNYEAQQDKSGLPNDRFSAERPEGSISTLTIQRTEQRDSAMYRCASSQSAGGFSYNEQFFGPGTRLTVL.